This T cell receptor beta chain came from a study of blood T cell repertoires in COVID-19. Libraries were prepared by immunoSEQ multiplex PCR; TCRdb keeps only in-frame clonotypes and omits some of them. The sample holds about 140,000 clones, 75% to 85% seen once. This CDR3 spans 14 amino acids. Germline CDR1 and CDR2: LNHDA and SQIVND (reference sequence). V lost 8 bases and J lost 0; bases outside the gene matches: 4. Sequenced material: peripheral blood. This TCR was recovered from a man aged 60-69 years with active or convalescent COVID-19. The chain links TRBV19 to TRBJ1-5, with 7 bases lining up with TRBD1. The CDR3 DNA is TGTGCCAGTCTTGACAGGGTTAGCAATCAGCCCCAGCATTTT. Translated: CASLDRVSNQPQHF.